This T cell receptor (beta chain) was observed in a study of T cells after yellow fever vaccination (dated by TCRdb to the late 2010s). Looking at the study overall: Libraries from fractions with low cell numbers were prepared with the SMART-Seq v4 Ultra Low Input RNA kit. Blood was collected at multiple timepoints before and after primary and secondary immunization, and bulk PBMC replicates and cell subsets were isolated. To follow T-cell clones before and after primary and booster YFV17D yellow fever vaccination, bulk TCR alpha and beta repertoires were sequenced over time. Two healthy male donors, one aged 18 to 30 and one aged 30 to 40 years, made up the cohort. The study at large found these results: A small share of clonotypes was detected in both CD4 and CD8 compartments, with the overlap likely arising from convergent recombination. Because only a couple of donors were included in the study, the extent to which the findings can be generalized is limited. Compared with the primary T-cell response, the secondary T-cell response was faster but weaker, reaching its peak on day 5 rather than on day 15. After the booster, most of the clones that had expanded following primary vaccination were detected again (almost 98% of CD4 and roughly 90% of CD8), which suggests that memory was broadly maintained. Because abundant contaminating clonotypes from the bulk population could be contained in FACS-sorted repertoires, computational filtering was required.

The CDR3 goes from the cysteine to the phenylalanine over 13 residues. The retained sequence is limited to the CDR3, 39 bases, with the frame set at the first base. CDR1 and CDR2 are read off the germline V gene (reference sequence) as SEHNR and FQNEAQ. Trimming removed 3 bases from V and 4 bases from J, leaving 10 bases between the germline ends. TCR cDNA was synthesized by 5'RACE template switching, through which a universal primer site and unique molecular identifiers were introduced. Priming for cDNA synthesis came from both the TCR alpha and TCR beta constant segments. Two PCR steps were used to amplify libraries, with sample barcodes and sequencing adapters being added in the second step. Sequencing of the libraries was done on either Illumina HiSeq 2500 (2x100 bp) or NovaSeq (2x150 bp). In the original analysis: MIGEC handled demultiplexing of reads and collapsing into UMI consensus sequences, while MiXCR performed V(D)J alignment. Vaccine-responding clonotypes were defined with edgeR using replicate PBMC samples, requiring FDR below 0.01 and a log2 fold change above 5 up to day 15. Each bulk clonotype was labeled CD4 or CD8 based on which sequenced repertoire, CD4 or CD8, contained the clonotype at higher abundance. TCRdb handled the public reads itself, with Q25 trimming in fastp and clone calling in MiXCR, and kept productive beta chains. Each CDR3 protein appears once, grouped with its most common genes and DNA. The V and J calls and clone size are TCRdb's, not the authors'. This sample gives 500,000 to 700,000 distinct CDR3 sequences in total; approximately 21% of them show up just once. The top ten clones comprise 14% of the sample.

Read against the paper, the sample's treatment or condition label means: live attenuated yellow fever vaccine strain. At every blood-draw timepoint, two biological replicates of bulk PBMCs were collected. A standard Ficoll-Paque protocol was used to isolate PBMCs from peripheral blood. TriZol was used to extract RNA from bulk PBMCs, CD4 and CD8 fractions, and dextramer-positive and dextramer-negative fractions. This clonotype was detected a few times. Its cognate antigen has yet to be identified. Base qualities are not at hand, and no much larger clone is one base apart. The sequence derives from a man aged 25-40 years who received the YFV17D yellow fever vaccine. Material: PBMCs, obtained 15 days after the yellow fever booster vaccination. Here the chain combines TRBV7-9 and TRBJ2-7; the D gene is perhaps TRBD2, from 5 matching bases. The nucleotides read TGTGCCAGCAGCTTCCGGACTGTTTACGAGCAGTACTTC. The resulting protein is CASSFRTVYEQYF. Where the CDR3 stops, the reference TRBV7-9 and TRBJ2-7 genes take over; the full variable domain is DTGVSQNPRHKITKRGQNVTFRCDPISEHNRLYWYRQTLGQGPEFLTYFQNEAQLEKSRLLSDRFSAERPKGSFSTLEIQRTEQGDSAMYLCASSFRTVYEQYFGPGTRLTVT.